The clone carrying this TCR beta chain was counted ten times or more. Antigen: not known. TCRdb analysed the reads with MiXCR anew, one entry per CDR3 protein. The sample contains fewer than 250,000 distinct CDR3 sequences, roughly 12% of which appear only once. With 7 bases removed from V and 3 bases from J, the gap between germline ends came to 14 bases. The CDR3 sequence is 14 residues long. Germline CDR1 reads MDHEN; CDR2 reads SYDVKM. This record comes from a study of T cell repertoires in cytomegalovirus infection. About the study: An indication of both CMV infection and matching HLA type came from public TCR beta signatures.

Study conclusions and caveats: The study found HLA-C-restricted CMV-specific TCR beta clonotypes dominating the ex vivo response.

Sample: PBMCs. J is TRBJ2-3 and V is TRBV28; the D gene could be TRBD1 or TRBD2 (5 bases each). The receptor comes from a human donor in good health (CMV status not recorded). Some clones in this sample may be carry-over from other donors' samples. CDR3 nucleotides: TGTGCCAGCACCCGGGACCCCTCGACAGATACGCAGTATTTT. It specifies CASTRDPSTDTQYF. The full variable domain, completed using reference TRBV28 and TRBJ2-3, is DVKVTQSSRYLVKRTGEKVFLECVQDMDHENMFWYRQDPGLGLRLIYFSYDVKMKEKGDIPEGYSVSREKKERFSLILESASTNQTSMYLCASTRDPSTDTQYFGPGTRLTVL.